One T cell receptor beta chain is described in this entry. The assay was immunoSEQ multiplex PCR, and TCRdb's table has in-frame clones only and misses some. The repertoire holds tens of thousands of clones, with around 80% as singletons. Germline V gene lookup returns CDR1 LNHDA and CDR2 SQIVND (reference sequence). With V trimmed by 3 bases and J by 4 bases, 1 base remained unmatched. CDR3 length: 14 amino acids. These data belong to a study of control samples from healthy donors and cancer patients. This chain links TRBV19 with TRBJ2-5, with 11 positions matching TRBD2. Sequencing used PBMCs. The receptor was derived from a woman in her sixties or seventies with lung cancer. The chain's CDR3 is CASSMGLAVETQYF. CDR3 nucleotides: TGTGCCAGTAGTATGGGACTAGCGGTAGAGACCCAGTACTTC.